This T cell receptor beta chain was found in a study of blood T cells in healthy people across ages (dated by TCRdb to the mid-2010s). Broadly, across the study: Template switching captured roughly one uniquely barcoded TCR beta cDNA molecule per two T cells in model experiments. Donors were grouped into four age groups: young (average roughly 17 years), middle-aged (39), aged (about 60) and long-lived (about 90). Using deep sequencing normalized with unique cDNA molecular identifiers, the study measured how TCR beta repertoire diversity changes with age. For two donors (one aged 18 to 29 and one aged 80 or older), the study analyzed two additional independent replicas of 1 million unique cDNA reads from the same blood draw. Donors of different ages were randomly distributed across sequencing lanes to avoid experimental bias.

The paper's findings and limits, for the study overall: Bulk unsorted PBMC profiling prevented conclusive comparison of naive and antigen-experienced compartments. Compared with the aged group, more naive CD4+ T cells, fewer expanded clones and increased TCR diversity were shown by the long-lived group, suggesting age selection. As age increased, observed TCR beta diversity per million T cells dropped in a roughly linear way, and a significant reduction was already evident by age about 36. Estimates of total diversity based on one million sequenced T cells were regarded as lower bounds and as underestimates. There was a strong correlation between observed TCR beta diversity and the percentage of naive T cells measured by flow cytometry. Because the CMV infection status of the donors was unknown, age-related changes in expanded clonotypes may potentially have been confounded.

Library preparation used 5' RACE. TCRdb records Illumina HiSeq 2500 as the sequencer. A second PCR of about 6 to 11 cycles was performed with a sample-barcoded 5' primer and a J-beta primer mix. A unique molecular identifier was introduced onto each TCR beta cDNA molecule by a template-switch 5' adaptor carrying 12 random nucleotides. At least 3 million CDR3-containing paired-end reads were obtained from each sample. First-strand cDNA synthesis was performed from all RNA using the Mint cDNA synthesis kit, with priming by a TRBC-specific oligonucleotide. Following uracil-DNA glycosylase treatment, all cDNA underwent a first 18-cycle PCR with the universal primers M1SS and BC2_uni_R. On the authors' methods: Each sample was normalized by randomly selecting 1 million high-quality reads, each carrying a distinct molecular identifier. Instead of being binned into consensus sequences, reads that shared molecular identifiers were thrown out. CDR3 identification, clonotype clustering and error correction used MiTCR with a Q25 quality threshold and the strictest error-elimination algorithm. Lower-bound total TCR beta diversity was estimated with a nonparametric unseen species model using Euler transformation. Through fastp at Q25 and MiXCR, TCRdb rebuilt clones from the public reads, retaining in-frame beta chains. Rows are combined by CDR3 protein, so each entry shows the most common genes and DNA. The V and J calls and clone size come from TCRdb's table, not from the authors' own analysis. The sample has over 600,000 distinct CDR3 sequences on record, roughly 43% of them singletons. 30% of the sample comes from the top ten.

Systemically healthy Caucasian individuals from Russia, 35 to 50 in total and aged about 6 to 95 years, were included as donors. Roughly 11 milliliters of peripheral blood were drawn from each donor into EDTA-treated Vacutainer tubes. PBMCs were isolated by Ficoll-Paque density-gradient centrifugation, with at least 7 million obtained per sample. Trizol reagent was used to extract total RNA from PBMCs, with at least 5 micrograms per sample. The percentages of naive CD45RAhigh/CD27high T cells were determined by flow cytometry on a PBMC aliquot from every donor. Turning to this clonotype: What this receptor recognizes is not known. The record has no base qualities; no much larger clone is one base away.

The TCR was taken from an elderly man in good health. The sample comprised blood.

The nucleotides read TGCGCCAGCAGTGAGGCGCAGGGCAGGACTGAAGCTTTCTTT. Translated, it reads CASSEAQGRTEAFF. The chain was built from TRBV10-2 and TRBJ1-1, and possibly TRBD1, on 5 matching bases. Via the germline V gene, CDR1 is WSHSY and CDR2 SAAADI. The CDR3 holds 14 amino acids from the cysteine to the phenylalanine. CDR3 DNA only is kept here, 42 bases in frame from base 1. V and J are truncated by 2 bases and 5 bases respectively, leaving an intervening sequence of 12 bases.